This section outlines one T cell receptor (beta chain) sequence together with its context. Assay: immunoSEQ multiplex PCR; the TCRdb copy retains only in-frame clones and omits some. The table includes a few hundred thousand clones, more than 85% detected once. Either two negative PCRs, clearance, or symptom resolution qualified Cohort 3 donors as recovered. The sample originates from a study of blood T cell repertoires in COVID-19. This CDR3 has 15 residues. The ends lost 10 bases at V and 5 bases at J; junction bases unmatched: 15. In germline, CDR1 is SNHLY, CDR2 FYNNEI. Sequenced material: PBMCs or T cells enriched from blood (not recorded which). This TCR was recovered from a woman in her forties or fifties who had recovered from COVID-19. This chain uses TRBV2 with TRBJ2-5, with TRBD2 identical over 8 bases. As DNA, the CDR3 is TGTGCCATTCGAGGGGAGGCGGGAGGCAAGGAGACCCAGTACTTC. Its translation: CAIRGEAGGKETQYF.